The next 15 T cell receptor beta chains were all read from a single sample in a study of T cells after somatic rescue of genetic block. The method was immunoSEQ multiplex PCR; TCRdb's version includes in-frame clones alone and lacks a portion of them. The data contain about 68,000 clones, roughly 92% of them singletons. The specimen sequenced was peripheral blood mononuclear cells (PBMCs). These receptors came from a man aged 35 to 55.

The rearrangement links TRBV6-5 to TRBJ2-7; D possibly corresponds to TRBD2 (5 bases). Germline-derived CDR1 and CDR2 are MNHEY and SVGAGI. The CDR3 spans 15 residues. The V end was cut by 0 bases, the J end by 3 bases, with 12 bases between. The CDR3, as DNA: TGTGCCAGCAGTTACTCGAGCCCGGGGTACTACGAGCAGTACTTC. Its translation is CASSYSSPGYYEQYF.

V and J are TRBV29-1 and TRBJ1-1, with D possibly being TRBD1 (6 bases). Trimming left V 3 bases short and J 1 base short, with 12 bases between. The V gene's germline CDR1 is SQVTM and CDR2 ANQGSEA. The CDR3 has 14 residues. The CDR3 bases are TGCAGCGTTGACGGCCGGGGGCGGAACACTGAAGCTTTCTTT. Protein product: CSVDGRGRNTEAFF.

As DNA, the CDR3 is TGTGCCAGCCGTTCCCGGACAGGGACGGACGAGCAGTACTTC. Protein: CASRSRTGTDEQYF. V is TRBV6-5 and J is TRBJ2-7, with 8 nucleotides matching TRBD1. This CDR3 has 14 amino acids. V trimming: 8 bases; J trimming: 5 bases; junction bases outside the gene matches: 11. Per germline, CDR1 MNHEY and CDR2 SVGAGI.

The chain uses TRBV6-1 and TRBJ2-7; D is ambiguous. The germline CDR1 and CDR2 sequences are MNHNS and SASEGT. The CDR3 sequence is 10 residues long. The germline V and J ends were trimmed by 3 bases and 4 bases, with 1 base remaining between them. CDR3 residues: CASSEYEQYF. In nucleotides, the CDR3 is TGTGCCAGCAGTGAGTACGAGCAGTACTTC.

A few counts support this clone. The rearrangement uses TRBV15 and TRBJ1-1, with D hard to call. Deletions cut 0 bases from V and 11 bases from J, with 10 bases between. Germline assignment: CDR1 LNHNV and CDR2 YYDKDF (reference sequence). The CDR3 is 12 residues long. Here the CDR3 reads CATSRDISSAFF. CDR3 bases: TGTGCCACCAGCAGAGATATAAGCTCCGCTTTCTTT.

The chain uses TRBV5-6 and TRBJ1-2, with 9 nucleotides matching TRBD1. Germline V lookup: CDR1 SGHDT, CDR2 YYEEEE. The CDR3 runs 14 residues. Losses at the gene ends were 3 bases for V and 4 bases for J; bases not matched to a gene: 4. CDR3 residues: CASSWGQGSYGYTF. DNA of the CDR3: TGTGCCAGCAGCTGGGGACAGGGTAGCTATGGCTACACCTTC.

This rearrangement joins TRBV18 to TRBJ2-7, with D tentatively TRBD2 (6 bases). Germline assignment: CDR1 KGHSH and CDR2 LQKENI. This CDR3 is built from 15 residues. Between the trimmed V and J ends, which lost 3 bases and 1 base, there was a span of 13 bases. The CDR3 DNA reads TGTGCCAGCTCACCCGTCGGGGGAGCTTCCTACGAGCAGTACTTC. The encoded protein is CASSPVGGASYEQYF.

V usage is TRBV12-2 and J usage is TRBJ2-4; TRBD1 is the table's D call and was not checked against the DNA. TRBV12-2 is described as a pseudogene. CDR3 size: 16 residues. CDR3 bases: TGTGCAAGTCGCTTAGCCACCGGGACAGGGGGACACATTCAGTACTTC. It specifies CASRLATGTGGHIQYF.

The V call is TRBV27, the J call TRBJ2-1; TRBD1 aligns across 8 bases. After removal of 6 bases from V and 3 bases from J, the junction contained 7 bases not matched to a gene. The CDR3 is 15 residues long. Germline values: CDR1 MNHEY, CDR2 SMNVEV (reference sequence). CDR3 in DNA: TGTGCCAGCAGGGTTGGACAGGGAAACTACAATGAGCAGTTCTTC. Amino acids: CASRVGQGNYNEQFF.

The rearrangement links TRBV10-1 to TRBJ2-1; D is possibly TRBD1 (5 bases). Germline loops: CDR1 WNHNN, CDR2 SYGVQD (reference sequence). Trimming removed 1 base from V and 0 bases from J, with 10 bases in between. The CDR3 consists of 16 residues. The CDR3 is CASSEWGGSSYNEQFF. In DNA form, the CDR3 reads TGCGCCAGCAGTGAGTGGGGCGGTAGCTCCTACAATGAGCAGTTCTTC.

The chain links TRBV29-1 to TRBJ1-4; a possible D gene is TRBD1 (6 bases). The CDR3 loop spans 11 amino acids. From germline, CDR1 is SQVTM and CDR2 ANQGSEA. Trimming removed 7 bases at V and 7 bases at J, with 10 bases between. For the CDR3, the DNA is TGCAGCGCTTTCAGGGGTGAAAAACTGTTTTTT. Translation: CSAFRGEKLFF.

The rearrangement joins TRBV5-8 to TRBJ2-2; TRBD1 matches at 7 bases. The germline V gene has CDR1 SGHTS and CDR2 YDEGEE. V trimming: 5 bases; J trimming: 0 bases; junction bases outside the gene matches: 4. This CDR3 comprises 15 residues. The CDR3 DNA sequence: TGTGCCAGCAGGATCGGGACAGCGAACACCGGGGAGCTGTTTTTT. Protein: CASRIGTANTGELFF.

The chain is built from TRBV7-6 and TRBJ2-1, with 11 bases fitting TRBD2. Germline loops: CDR1 SGHVS, CDR2 FNYEAQ. The CDR3 totals 13 residues. Written as DNA, the CDR3 is TGTGCGAGCGGGACTAGCGGCTACAATGAGCAGTTCTTC. Protein product: CASGTSGYNEQFF. Using reference TRBV7-6 and TRBJ2-1 for the parts outside the CDR3, the full variable domain is GAGVSQSPRYKVTKRGQDVALRCDPISGHVSLYWYRQALGQGPEFLTYFNYEAQQDKSGLPNDRFSAERPEGSISTLTIQRTEQRDSAMYRCASGTSGYNEQFFGPGTRLTVL.

The V and J genes are TRBV6-1 and TRBJ2-1; D gene unclear. The V and J ends lost 7 bases and 6 bases respectively, with 19 bases between them. Germline CDR1 MNHNS, CDR2 SASEGT. This CDR3 is 15 amino acids long. The CDR3, as DNA: TGTGCCAGCATAAGTGGCTTCTCTTTCCCCAATGAGCAGTTCTTC. It specifies CASISGFSFPNEQFF.

The gene calls are TRBV7-8 and TRBJ2-2, with D possibly TRBD2 on 5 matching bases. The V end lost 5 bases, the J end lost 0 bases, and 13 bases lay between the germline ends. Germline V gene data show CDR1 as SGHVS and CDR2 as FQNEAQ. The CDR3 is 16 residues long. CDR3 loop: CASSRRRAANTGELFF. CDR3 coding DNA: TGTGCCAGCAGCCGGCGGCGGGCCGCGAACACCGGGGAGCTGTTTTTT. Drawing the rest from reference TRBV7-8 and TRBJ2-2, the complete variable domain is GAGVSQSPRYKVAKRGQDVALRCDPISGHVSLFWYQQALGQGPEFLTYFQNEAQLDKSGLPSDRFFAERPEGSVSTLKIQRTQQEDSAVYLCASSRRRAANTGELFFGEGSRLTVL.